Detailed here is one T cell receptor (beta chain). The data derive from a study of blood T cell repertoires in COVID-19. Germline assignment: CDR1 SGHVS and CDR2 FQNEAQ. This CDR3 comprises 15 residues. V gave up 1 base and J gave up 8 bases, with 17 bases separating them. The repertoire was sequenced with immunoSEQ multiplex PCR; TCRdb's copy has only in-frame clones and lacks some. The data show 450,000 or so clones, 75% to 90% seen once. Sequenced: peripheral blood. The V gene is TRBV7-8, the J gene TRBJ1-2; D gene uncertain. The clonotype comes from a man between 18 and 29 years old with COVID-19, enrolled during active disease. The CDR3 spells CASSLVGRKGYGYTF. In DNA form, the CDR3 reads TGTGCCAGCAGCTTAGTTGGGAGAAAGGGATACGGCTACACCTTC.